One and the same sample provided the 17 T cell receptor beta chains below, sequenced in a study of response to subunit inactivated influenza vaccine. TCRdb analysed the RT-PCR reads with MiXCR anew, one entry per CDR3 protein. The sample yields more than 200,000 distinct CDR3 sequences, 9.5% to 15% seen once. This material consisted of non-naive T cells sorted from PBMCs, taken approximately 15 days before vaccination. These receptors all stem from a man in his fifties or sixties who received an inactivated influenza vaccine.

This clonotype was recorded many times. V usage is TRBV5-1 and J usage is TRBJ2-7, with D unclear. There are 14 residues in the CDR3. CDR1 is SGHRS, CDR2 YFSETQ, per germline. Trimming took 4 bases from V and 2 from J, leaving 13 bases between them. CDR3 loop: CASSVSGPPYEQYF. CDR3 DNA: TGCGCCAGCAGCGTTTCAGGTCCCCCCTACGAGCAGTACTTC.

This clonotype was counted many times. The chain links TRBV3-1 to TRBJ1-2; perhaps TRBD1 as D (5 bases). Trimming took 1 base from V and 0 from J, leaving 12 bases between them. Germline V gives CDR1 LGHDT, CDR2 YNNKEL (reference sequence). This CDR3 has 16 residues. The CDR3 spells CASSQAGSTSNYGYTF. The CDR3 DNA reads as TGTGCCAGCAGCCAAGCAGGGTCAACTTCTAACTATGGCTACACCTTC.

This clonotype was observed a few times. The CDR3 bases are TGTGCCAGCAGCCCCGATGTGAACACTGAAGCTTTCTTT. Amino acid sequence: CASSPDVNTEAFF. This chain uses TRBV12-3 or TRBV12-4 with TRBJ1-1; D gene ambiguous. The CDR3 sequence is 13 residues long. The germline V and J ends were trimmed by 6 bases and 0 bases, with 8 bases remaining between them.

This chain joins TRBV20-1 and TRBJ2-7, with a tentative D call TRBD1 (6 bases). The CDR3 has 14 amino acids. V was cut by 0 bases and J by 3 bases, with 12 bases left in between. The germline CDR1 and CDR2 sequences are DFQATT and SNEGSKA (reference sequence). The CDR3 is CSAREPGVGYEQYF. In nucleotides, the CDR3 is TGCAGTGCTAGAGAACCAGGGGTTGGCTACGAGCAGTACTTC.

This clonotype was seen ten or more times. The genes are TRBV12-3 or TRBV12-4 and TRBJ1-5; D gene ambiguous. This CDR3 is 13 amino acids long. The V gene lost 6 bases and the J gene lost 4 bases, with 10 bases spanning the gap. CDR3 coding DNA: TGTGCCAGCAGCTTGTCCAGGAATCAGCCCCAGCATTTT. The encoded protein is CASSLSRNQPQHF.

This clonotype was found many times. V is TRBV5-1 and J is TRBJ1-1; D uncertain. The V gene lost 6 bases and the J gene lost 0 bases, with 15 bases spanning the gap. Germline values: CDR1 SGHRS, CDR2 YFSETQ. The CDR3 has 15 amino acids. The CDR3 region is CASKTSWTVNTEAFF. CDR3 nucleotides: TGCGCCAGCAAGACCTCGTGGACGGTGAACACTGAAGCTTTCTTT.

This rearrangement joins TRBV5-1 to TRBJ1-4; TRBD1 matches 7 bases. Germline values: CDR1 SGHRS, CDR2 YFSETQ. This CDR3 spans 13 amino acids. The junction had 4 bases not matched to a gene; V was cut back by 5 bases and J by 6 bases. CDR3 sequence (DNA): TGCGCCAGCAGACCCGGGACAGATGAAAAACTGTTTTTT. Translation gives CASRPGTDEKLFF.

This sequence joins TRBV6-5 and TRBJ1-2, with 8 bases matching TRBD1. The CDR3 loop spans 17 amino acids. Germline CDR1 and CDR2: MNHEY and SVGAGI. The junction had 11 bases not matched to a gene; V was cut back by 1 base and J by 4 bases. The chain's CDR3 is CASSYYVGTGGSYGYTF. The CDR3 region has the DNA TGTGCCAGCAGTTACTATGTAGGGACAGGAGGATCCTATGGCTACACCTTC.

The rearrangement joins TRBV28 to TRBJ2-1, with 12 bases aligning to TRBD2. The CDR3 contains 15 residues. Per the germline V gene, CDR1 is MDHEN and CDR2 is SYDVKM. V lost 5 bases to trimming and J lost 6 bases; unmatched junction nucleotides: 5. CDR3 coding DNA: TGTGCCAGCAGTCTCGGACTAGCGGGGTCCAATGAGCAGTTCTTC. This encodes CASSLGLAGSNEQFF.

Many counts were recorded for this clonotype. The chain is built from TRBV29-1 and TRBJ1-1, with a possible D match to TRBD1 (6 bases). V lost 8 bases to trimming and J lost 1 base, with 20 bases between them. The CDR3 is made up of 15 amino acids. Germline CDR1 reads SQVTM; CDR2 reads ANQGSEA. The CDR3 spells CSHLKQQGGNTEAFF. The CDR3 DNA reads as TGCAGCCATCTAAAACAACAGGGCGGGAACACTGAAGCTTTCTTT.

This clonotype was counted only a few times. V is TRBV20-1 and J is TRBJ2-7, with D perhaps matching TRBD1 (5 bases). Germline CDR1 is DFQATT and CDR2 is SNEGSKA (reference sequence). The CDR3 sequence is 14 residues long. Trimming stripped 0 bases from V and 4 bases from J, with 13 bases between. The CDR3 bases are TGCAGTGCTAGAGATCAGGGCCAGGAGTACGAGCAGTACTTC. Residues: CSARDQGQEYEQYF.

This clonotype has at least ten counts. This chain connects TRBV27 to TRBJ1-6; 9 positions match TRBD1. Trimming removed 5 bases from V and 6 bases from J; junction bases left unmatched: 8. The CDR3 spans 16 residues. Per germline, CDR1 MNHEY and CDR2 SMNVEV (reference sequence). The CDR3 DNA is TGTGCCAGCAGTCCAGGGACAGGGATGGGTAATTCACCCCTCCACTTT. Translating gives CASSPGTGMGNSPLHF.

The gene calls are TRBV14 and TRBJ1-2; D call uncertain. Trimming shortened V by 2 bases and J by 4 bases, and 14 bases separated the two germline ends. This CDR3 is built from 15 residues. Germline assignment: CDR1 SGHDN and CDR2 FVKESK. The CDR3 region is CASSQSGGSGYGYTF. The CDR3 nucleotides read TGTGCCAGCAGCCAATCGGGAGGGAGTGGCTATGGCTACACCTTC.

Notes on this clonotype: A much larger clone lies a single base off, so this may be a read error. The CDR3 protein is CASSFRGQNIQCF. The CDR3 coding sequence is TGTGCCAGCAGTTTCCGTGGGCAAAACATTCAGTGCTTC. The J gene is TRBJ2-4, the V gene TRBV27; D ambiguous. Germline V lookup: CDR1 MNHEY, CDR2 SMNVEV (reference sequence). The CDR3 covers 13 residues.

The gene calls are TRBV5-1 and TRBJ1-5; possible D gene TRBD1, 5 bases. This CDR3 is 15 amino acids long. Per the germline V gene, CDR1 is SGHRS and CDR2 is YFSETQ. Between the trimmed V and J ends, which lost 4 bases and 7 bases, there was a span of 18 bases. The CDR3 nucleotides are TGCGCCAGCAGCATGGGTACGACAGTAGGGCAGCCCCAGCATTTT. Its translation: CASSMGTTVGQPQHF.

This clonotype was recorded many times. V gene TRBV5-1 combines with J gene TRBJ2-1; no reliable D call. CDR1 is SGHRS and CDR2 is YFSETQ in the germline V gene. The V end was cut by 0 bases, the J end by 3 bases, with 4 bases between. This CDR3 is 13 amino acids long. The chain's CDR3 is CASSLGDYNEQFF. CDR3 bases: TGCGCCAGCAGCTTGGGGGACTACAATGAGCAGTTCTTC.

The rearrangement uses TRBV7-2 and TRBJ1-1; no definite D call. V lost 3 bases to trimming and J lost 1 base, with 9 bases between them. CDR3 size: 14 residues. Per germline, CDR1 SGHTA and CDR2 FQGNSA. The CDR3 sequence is CASSLYSQNTEAFF. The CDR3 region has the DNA TGTGCCAGCAGCTTGTACAGTCAGAACACTGAAGCTTTCTTT.